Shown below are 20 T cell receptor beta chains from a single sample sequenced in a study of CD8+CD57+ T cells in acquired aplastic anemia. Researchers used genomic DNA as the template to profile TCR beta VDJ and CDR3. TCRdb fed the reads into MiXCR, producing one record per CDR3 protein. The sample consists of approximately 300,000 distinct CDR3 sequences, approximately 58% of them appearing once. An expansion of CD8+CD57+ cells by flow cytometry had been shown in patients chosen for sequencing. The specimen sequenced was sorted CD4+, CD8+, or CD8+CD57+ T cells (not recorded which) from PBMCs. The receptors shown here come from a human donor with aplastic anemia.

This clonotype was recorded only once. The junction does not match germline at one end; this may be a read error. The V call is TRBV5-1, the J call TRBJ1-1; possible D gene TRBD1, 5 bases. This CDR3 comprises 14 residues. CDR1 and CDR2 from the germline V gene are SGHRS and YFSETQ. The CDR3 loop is CASSLRRGNTGAFF. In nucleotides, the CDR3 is TGCGCCAGCAGCCTAAGACGGGGGAACACTGGAGCTTTCTTT.

The CDR3 loop is CASSLRDGQPQHF. The CDR3 region has the DNA TGTGCCAGCAGCCTCAGGGATGGTCAGCCCCAGCATTTT. The V and J genes are TRBV4-2 and TRBJ1-5, with D perhaps TRBD1 (5 bases). Germline V lookup: CDR1 LGHNA, CDR2 YNFKEQ. V lost 4 bases, J lost 6 bases, and 10 bases lay in between. CDR3 length equals 13 residues.

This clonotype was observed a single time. The CDR3 coding sequence is TGCAGTGCTCCTCTAGACACCTACAATAATTCACCCCTCCACTTT. Its protein is CSAPLDTYNNSPLHF. This chain links TRBV20-1 with TRBJ1-6; D is unclear. V lost 5 bases and J lost 5, with 16 bases in between. The CDR3 covers 15 residues. CDR1 is DFQATT and CDR2 is SNEGSKA in the germline V gene (reference sequence).

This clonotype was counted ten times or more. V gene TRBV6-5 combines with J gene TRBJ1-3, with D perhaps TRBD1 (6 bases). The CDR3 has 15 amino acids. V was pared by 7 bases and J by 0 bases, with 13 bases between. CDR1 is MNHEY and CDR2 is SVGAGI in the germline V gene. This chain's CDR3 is CASIRTGLSGNTIYF. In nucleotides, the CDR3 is TGTGCCAGCATAAGAACAGGGCTCTCTGGAAACACCATATATTTT.

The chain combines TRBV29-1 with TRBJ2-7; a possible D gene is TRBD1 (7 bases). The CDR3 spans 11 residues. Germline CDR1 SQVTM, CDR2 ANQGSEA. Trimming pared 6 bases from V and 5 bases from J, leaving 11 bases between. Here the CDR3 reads CSVAGGNEQYF. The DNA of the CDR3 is TGCAGCGTCGCAGGGGGGAACGAGCAGTACTTC.

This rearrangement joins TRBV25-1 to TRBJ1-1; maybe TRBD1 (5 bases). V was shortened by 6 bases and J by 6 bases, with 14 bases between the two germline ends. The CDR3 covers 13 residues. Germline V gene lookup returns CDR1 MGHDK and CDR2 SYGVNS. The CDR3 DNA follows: TGTGCCAGCAGATGGGGAGGGGTCGCTGAAGCTTTCTTT. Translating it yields CASRWGGVAEAFF.

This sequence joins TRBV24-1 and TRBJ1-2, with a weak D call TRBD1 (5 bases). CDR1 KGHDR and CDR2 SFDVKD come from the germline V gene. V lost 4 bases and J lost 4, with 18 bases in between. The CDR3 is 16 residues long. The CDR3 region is CATSDTNGASGYGYTF. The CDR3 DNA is TGTGCCACCAGTGACACGAACGGGGCGTCAGGCTATGGCTACACCTTC.

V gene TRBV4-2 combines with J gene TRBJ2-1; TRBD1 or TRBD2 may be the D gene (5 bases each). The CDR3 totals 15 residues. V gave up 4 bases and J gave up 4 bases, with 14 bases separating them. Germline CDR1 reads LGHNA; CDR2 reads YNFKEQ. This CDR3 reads CASSPQAGRYNEQFF. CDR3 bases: TGTGCCAGCAGCCCTCAGGCAGGGAGATACAATGAGCAGTTCTTC.

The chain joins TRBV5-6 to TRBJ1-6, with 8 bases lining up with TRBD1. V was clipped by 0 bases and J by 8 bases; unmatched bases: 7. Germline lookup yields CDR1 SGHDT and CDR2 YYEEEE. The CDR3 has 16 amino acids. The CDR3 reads CASSLGWQGADSPLHF. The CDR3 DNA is TGTGCCAGCAGCTTGGGTTGGCAGGGGGCAGATTCACCCCTCCACTTT.

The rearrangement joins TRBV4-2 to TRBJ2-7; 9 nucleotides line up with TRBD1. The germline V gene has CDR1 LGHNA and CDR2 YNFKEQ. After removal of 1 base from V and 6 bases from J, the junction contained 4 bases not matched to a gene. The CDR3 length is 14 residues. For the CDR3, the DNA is TGTGCCAGCAGCCAAGGCAGGGACAGGGCCGAGCAGTACTTC. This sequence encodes CASSQGRDRAEQYF.

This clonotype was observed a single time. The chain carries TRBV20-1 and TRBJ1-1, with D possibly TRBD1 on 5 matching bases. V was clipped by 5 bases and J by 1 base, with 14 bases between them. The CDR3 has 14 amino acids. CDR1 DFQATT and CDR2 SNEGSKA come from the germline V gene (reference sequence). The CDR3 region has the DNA TGCAGTGCTGGCCGACGGGGCGAGAACACTGAAGCTTTCTTT. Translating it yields CSAGRRGENTEAFF.

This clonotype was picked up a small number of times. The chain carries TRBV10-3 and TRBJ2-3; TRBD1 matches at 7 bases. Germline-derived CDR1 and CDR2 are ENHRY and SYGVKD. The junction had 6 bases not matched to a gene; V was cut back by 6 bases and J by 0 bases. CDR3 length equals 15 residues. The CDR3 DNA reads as TGTGCCATCAGCAACGACAGGGCTAGCACAGATACGCAGTATTTT. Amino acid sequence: CAISNDRASTDTQYF.

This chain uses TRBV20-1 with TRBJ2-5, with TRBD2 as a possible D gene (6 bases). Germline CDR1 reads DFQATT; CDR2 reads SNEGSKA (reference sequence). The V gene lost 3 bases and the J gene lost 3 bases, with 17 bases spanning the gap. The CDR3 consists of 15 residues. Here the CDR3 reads CSARGAGAGKETQYF. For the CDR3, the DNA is TGCAGTGCTAGGGGAGCGGGTGCGGGGAAAGAGACCCAGTACTTC.

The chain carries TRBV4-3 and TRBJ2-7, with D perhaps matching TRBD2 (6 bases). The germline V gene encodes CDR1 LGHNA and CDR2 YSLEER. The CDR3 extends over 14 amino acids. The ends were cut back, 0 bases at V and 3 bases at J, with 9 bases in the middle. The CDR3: CASSQETSGYEQYF. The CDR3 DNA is TGCGCCAGCAGCCAAGAGACTAGTGGCTACGAGCAGTACTTC.

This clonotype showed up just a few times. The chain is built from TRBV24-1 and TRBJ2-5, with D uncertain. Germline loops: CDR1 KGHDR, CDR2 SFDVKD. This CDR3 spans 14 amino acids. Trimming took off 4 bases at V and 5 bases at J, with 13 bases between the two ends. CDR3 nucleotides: TGTGCCACCAGTGACCAGTCCCGGTTTGAGACCCAGTACTTC. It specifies CATSDQSRFETQYF.

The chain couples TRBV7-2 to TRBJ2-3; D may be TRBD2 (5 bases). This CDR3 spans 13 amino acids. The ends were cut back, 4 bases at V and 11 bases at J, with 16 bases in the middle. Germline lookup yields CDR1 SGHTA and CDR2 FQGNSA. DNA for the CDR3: TGTGCCAGCAGCTCCGTTTGGACTGGAGTGCAGTATTTT. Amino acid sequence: CASSSVWTGVQYF.

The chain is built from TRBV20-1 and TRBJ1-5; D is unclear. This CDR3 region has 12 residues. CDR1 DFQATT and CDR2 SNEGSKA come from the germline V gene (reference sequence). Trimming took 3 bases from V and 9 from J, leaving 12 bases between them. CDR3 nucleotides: TGCAGTGCTAGGTCGGACCCGTTGCCCCAGCATTTT. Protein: CSARSDPLPQHF.

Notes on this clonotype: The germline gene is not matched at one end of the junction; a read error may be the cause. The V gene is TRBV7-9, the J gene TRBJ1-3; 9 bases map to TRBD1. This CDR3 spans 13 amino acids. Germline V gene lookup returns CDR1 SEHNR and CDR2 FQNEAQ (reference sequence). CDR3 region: CASSPHQSTGGDF. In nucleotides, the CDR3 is TGTGCCAGCAGCCCCCATCAGTCGACAGGGGGGGATTTT.

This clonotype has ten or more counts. The CDR3 here is CASRNTGIRAEAFF. The CDR3 DNA sequence: TGTGCCAGCAGAAATACAGGGATCAGGGCTGAAGCTTTCTTT. The chain combines TRBV6-5 with TRBJ1-1, with a tentative D call TRBD1 (6 bases). The length of the CDR3 is 14 residues. Germline V gives CDR1 MNHEY, CDR2 SVGAGI. Between the trimmed V and J ends, which lost 6 bases and 6 bases, there was a span of 17 bases.

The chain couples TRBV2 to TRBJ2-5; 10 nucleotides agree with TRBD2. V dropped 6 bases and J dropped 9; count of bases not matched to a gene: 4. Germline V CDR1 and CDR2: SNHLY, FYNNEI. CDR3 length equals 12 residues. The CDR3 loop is CASSPGLAAQYF. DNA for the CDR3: TGTGCCAGCAGCCCTGGACTAGCGGCCCAGTACTTC.